This T cell receptor beta chain was captured by sequencing in a study of Tregs in tolerant kidney transplant recipients. Study observations and caveats: Nucleotide sequences could not be compared across some patients' samples due to primer changes. Validation in larger populations is needed because few patients were studied. Tolerant patients' donor-specific Tregs expanded beyond overall Tregs, suggesting antigen-driven growth.

Assay used: immunoSEQ multiplex PCR; TCRdb lists only in-frame clones, some missing. Of around 86,000 clones listed, 75% to 95% were seen once; the top ten hold more than 1.5%. CDR1 SGHDT and CDR2 YYEEEE come from the germline V gene. V lost 6 bases to trimming and J lost 3 bases, with 15 bases between them. The CDR3 is made up of 14 amino acids. This clone was picked up one time. Its antigen is as yet unknown. Related graft donors supplied nonmyeloablative bone marrow transplants, and mixed chimerism was transient. Unstimulated regulatory T cells (CD4+CD25+CD127-), CD4+CD25- non-regulatory cells, CD4 and CD8 cells were FACS-sorted from thawed PBMCs.

V and J are TRBV5-6 and TRBJ1-1; unclear D gene. This clonotype originated in a human patient who received a combined kidney and bone marrow transplant. Some T cells may have come from the graft donor. This material consisted of CD4+ T cells from blood (PBMCs), taken 24 months after the transplant. DNA of the CDR3: TGTGCCAGCAACCCCCCCCGTTCGGACACTGAAGCTTTCTTT. Translating it yields CASNPPRSDTEAFF.